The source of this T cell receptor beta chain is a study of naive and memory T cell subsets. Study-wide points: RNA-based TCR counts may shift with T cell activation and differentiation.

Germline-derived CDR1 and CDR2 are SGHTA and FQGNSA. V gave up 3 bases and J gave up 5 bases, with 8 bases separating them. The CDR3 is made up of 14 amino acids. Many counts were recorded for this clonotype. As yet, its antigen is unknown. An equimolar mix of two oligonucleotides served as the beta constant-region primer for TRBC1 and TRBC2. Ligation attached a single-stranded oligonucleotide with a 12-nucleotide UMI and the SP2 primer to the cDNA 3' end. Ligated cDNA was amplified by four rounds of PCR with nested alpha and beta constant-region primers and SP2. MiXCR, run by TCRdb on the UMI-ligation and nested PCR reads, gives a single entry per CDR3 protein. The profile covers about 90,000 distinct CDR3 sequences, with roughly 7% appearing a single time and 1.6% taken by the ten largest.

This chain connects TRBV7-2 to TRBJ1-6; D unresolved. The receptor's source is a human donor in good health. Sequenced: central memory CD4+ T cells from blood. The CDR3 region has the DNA TGTGCCAGCAGCTTTGGGAGTAATAATTCACCCCTCCACTTT. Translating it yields CASSFGSNNSPLHF.